Listed below are T cell receptor beta chains from one sample, sequenced in a study of cytomegalovirus exposure and HLA in healthy donors. Assay: immunoSEQ multiplex PCR; the TCRdb copy retains only in-frame clones and omits some. The table has 150,000 to 200,000 clones, 60% to 80% seen once. The sequencing input was PBMCs. All receptors derive from a man between 18 and 29 years old in good health and CMV-seropositive. The conserved cysteine and the conserved F or W are not part of the CDR3 here. D genes are given only for firm matches.

d_call: TRBD2; cdr3_length: 14; v_call: TRBV4-1; j_call: TRBJ2-7; cdr3_aa: ASSRRTSGYSYEQY
d_call: .; cdr3_length: 15; v_call: TRBV7-9; j_call: TRBJ1-3; cdr3_aa: ASSRPGGVDSGNTIY
d_call: TRBD1; cdr3_length: 11; v_call: TRBV13; j_call: TRBJ1-2; cdr3_aa: ASSLRTGIGYT
d_call: TRBD1; cdr3_length: 13; v_call: TRBV19; j_call: TRBJ1-2; cdr3_aa: ASSSQDGQGYGYT
d_call: .; cdr3_length: 13; v_call: TRBV19; j_call: TRBJ1-5; cdr3_aa: ASSIPGYSNQPQH
d_call: .; cdr3_length: 11; v_call: TRBV19; j_call: TRBJ2-1; cdr3_aa: ASGGRDYNEQF
d_call: .; cdr3_length: 12; v_call: TRBV5-6; j_call: TRBJ2-3; cdr3_aa: ATHSSRFTDTQY
d_call: .; cdr3_length: 9; v_call: TRBV25-1; j_call: TRBJ1-2; cdr3_aa: ASSAGIGYT
d_call: .; cdr3_length: 13; v_call: TRBV28; j_call: TRBJ1-2; cdr3_aa: ASSPYDGAEYGYT
d_call: .; cdr3_length: 13; v_call: TRBV11-3; j_call: TRBJ2-1; cdr3_aa: ASSLGVRGAGEQF
d_call: TRBD2; cdr3_length: 13; v_call: TRBV9; j_call: TRBJ2-1; cdr3_aa: ASSLVGLAFNEQF
d_call: .; cdr3_length: 14; v_call: TRBV9; j_call: TRBJ2-3; cdr3_aa: ASSVAGAASTDTQY
d_call: .; cdr3_length: 12; v_call: TRBV19; j_call: TRBJ1-1; cdr3_aa: ASSIGSGNTEAF
d_call: .; cdr3_length: 13; v_call: TRBV5-1; j_call: TRBJ1-4; cdr3_aa: ASSLSGFANEKLF
d_call: .; cdr3_length: 14; v_call: TRBV27; j_call: TRBJ1-5; cdr3_aa: ASSRQAQYSNQPQH
d_call: .; cdr3_length: 13; v_call: TRBV6-1; j_call: TRBJ1-5; cdr3_aa: ASSEAAVGNQPQH
d_call: .; cdr3_length: 10; v_call: TRBV7-9; j_call: TRBJ1-4; cdr3_aa: ASSLDGEKLF
d_call: TRBD1; cdr3_length: 12; v_call: TRBV27; j_call: TRBJ2-1; cdr3_aa: ASSPRDRGNEQF
d_call: TRBD1; cdr3_length: 12; v_call: TRBV10-3; j_call: TRBJ1-2; cdr3_aa: AISVGQGVYGYT
d_call: .; cdr3_length: 13; v_call: TRBV6-5; j_call: TRBJ1-2; cdr3_aa: ASSYSTGRVVGYT
d_call: TRBD1; cdr3_length: 14; v_call: TRBV11-1; j_call: TRBJ1-1; cdr3_aa: ASSGRQGTLNTEAF
d_call: TRBD2; cdr3_length: 14; v_call: TRBV30; j_call: TRBJ2-7; cdr3_aa: AWSPRGLAGTYEQY